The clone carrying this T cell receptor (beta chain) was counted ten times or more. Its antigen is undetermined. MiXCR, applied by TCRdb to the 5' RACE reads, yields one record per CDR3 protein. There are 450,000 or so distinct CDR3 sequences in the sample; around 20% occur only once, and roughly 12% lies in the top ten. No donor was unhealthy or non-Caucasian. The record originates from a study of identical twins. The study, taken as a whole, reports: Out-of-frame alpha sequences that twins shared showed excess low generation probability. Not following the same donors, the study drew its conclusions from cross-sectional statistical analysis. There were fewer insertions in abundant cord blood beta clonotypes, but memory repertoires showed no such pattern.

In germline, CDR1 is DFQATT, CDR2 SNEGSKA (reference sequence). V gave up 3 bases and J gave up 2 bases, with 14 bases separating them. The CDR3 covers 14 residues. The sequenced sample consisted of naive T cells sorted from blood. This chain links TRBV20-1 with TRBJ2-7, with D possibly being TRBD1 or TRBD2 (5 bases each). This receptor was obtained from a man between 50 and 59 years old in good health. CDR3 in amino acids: CSASDARDAYEQYF. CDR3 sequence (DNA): TGCAGTGCTAGTGATGCCAGGGACGCCTACGAGCAGTACTTC.